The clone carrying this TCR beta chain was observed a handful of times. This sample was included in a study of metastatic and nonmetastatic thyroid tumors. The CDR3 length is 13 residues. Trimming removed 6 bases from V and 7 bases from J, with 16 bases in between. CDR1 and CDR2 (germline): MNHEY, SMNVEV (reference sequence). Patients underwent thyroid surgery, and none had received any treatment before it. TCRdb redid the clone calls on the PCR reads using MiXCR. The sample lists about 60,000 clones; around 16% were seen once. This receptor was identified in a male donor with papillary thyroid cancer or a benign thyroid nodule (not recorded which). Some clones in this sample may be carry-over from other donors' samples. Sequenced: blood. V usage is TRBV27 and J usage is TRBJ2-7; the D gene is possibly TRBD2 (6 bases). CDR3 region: CASSGGVLGEQYV. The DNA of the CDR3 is TGTGCCAGCAGCGGCGGGGTGCTAGGGGAGCAGTACGTC.